A few counts support the clone carrying this T cell receptor (beta chain). Its antigen is unknown. CDR3 size: 15 residues. Trimming removed 4 bases from V and 4 bases from J; junction bases left unmatched: 6. Germline loops: CDR1 MNHNS, CDR2 SASEGT. The PCR made use of 60 Vbeta and 13 Jbeta primers. Sequencing was performed with immunoSEQ multiplex PCR; in TCRdb, only in-frame clones are kept and a portion is missing. This table has 100,000 to 150,000 clones, around 82% appearing once. The data originate from a study of cytomegalovirus exposure and HLA in healthy donors. Background on the study: The roughly 120 million unique TCR beta sequences, from some 170 million T cells, were found by an earlier analysis.

Whole-study findings and limits: Later examination showed HLA-associated TCR beta chains had greater clonal expansion than equally common others. As a later analysis revealed, the rate of TCR association differed by HLA locus, with DRB1 most and HLA-C fewest.

Nominally healthy donors provided the samples, though records likely missed some immune exposures. Sequencing input: PBMCs. The genes are TRBV6-1 and TRBJ1-1; 10 bases agree with TRBD1. This receptor was identified in a female donor in good health and CMV-seronegative. The CDR3 coding sequence is TGTGCCAGCAGTGCCGTGACAGGGGGCGTCACTGAAGCTTTCTTT. Protein: CASSAVTGGVTEAFF.